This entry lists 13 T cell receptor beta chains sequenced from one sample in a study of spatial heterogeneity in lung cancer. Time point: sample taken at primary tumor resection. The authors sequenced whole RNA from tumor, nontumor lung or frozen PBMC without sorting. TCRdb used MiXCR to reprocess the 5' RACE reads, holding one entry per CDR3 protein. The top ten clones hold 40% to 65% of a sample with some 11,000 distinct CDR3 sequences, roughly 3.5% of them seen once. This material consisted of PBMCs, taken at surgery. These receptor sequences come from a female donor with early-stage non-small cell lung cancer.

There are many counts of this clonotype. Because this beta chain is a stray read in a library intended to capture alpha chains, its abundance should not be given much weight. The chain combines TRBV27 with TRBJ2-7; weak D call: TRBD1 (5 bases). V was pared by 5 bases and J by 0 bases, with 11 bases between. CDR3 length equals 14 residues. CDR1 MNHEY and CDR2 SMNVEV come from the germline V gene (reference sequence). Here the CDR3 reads CASSGAFRSYEQYF. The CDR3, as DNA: TGTGCCAGCAGTGGGGCCTTTCGCTCCTACGAGCAGTACTTC.

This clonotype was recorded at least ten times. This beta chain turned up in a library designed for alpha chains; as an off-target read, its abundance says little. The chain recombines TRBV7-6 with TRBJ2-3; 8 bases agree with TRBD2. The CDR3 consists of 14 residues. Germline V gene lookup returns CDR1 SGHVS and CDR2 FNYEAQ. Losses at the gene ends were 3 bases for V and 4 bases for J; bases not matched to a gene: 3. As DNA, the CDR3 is TGTGCCAGCAGCTTCCTTAGCGGGGCAGATACGCAGTATTTT. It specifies CASSFLSGADTQYF.

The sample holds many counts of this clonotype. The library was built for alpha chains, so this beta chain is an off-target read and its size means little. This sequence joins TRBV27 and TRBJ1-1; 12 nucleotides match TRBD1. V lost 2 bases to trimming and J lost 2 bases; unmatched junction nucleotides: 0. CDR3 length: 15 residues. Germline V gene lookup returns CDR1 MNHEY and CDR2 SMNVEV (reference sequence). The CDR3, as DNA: TGTGCCAGCAGTTTAGGGACAGGGGGCAACACTGAAGCTTTCTTT. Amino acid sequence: CASSLGTGGNTEAFF.

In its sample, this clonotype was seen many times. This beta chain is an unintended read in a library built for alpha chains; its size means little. The CDR3 reads CASSQDVPLAGGRNEQFF. The CDR3 DNA reads as TGCGCCAGCAGCCAAGATGTCCCATTAGCGGGGGGACGGAATGAGCAGTTCTTC. The genes are TRBV4-3 and TRBJ2-1; TRBD2 aligns across 10 bases. Germline CDR1 and CDR2: LGHNA and YSLEER. The CDR3 has 18 amino acids. V was pared by 0 bases and J by 7 bases, with 12 bases of the junction left unmatched.

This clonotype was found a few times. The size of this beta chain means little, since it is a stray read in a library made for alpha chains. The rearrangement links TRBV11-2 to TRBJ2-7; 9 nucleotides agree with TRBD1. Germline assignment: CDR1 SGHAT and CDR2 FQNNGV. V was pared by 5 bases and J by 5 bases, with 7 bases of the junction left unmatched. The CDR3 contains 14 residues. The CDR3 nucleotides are TGTGCCAGCAGCACGGACAGGGGATCCCACGAGCAGTACTTC. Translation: CASSTDRGSHEQYF.

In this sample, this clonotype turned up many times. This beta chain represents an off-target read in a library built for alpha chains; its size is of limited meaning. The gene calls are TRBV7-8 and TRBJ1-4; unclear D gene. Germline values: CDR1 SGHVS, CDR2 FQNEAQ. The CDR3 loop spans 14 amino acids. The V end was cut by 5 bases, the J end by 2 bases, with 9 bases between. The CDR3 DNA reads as TGTGCCAGCAGCCCTAGTCGGACTAATGAAAAACTGTTTTTT. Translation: CASSPSRTNEKLFF.

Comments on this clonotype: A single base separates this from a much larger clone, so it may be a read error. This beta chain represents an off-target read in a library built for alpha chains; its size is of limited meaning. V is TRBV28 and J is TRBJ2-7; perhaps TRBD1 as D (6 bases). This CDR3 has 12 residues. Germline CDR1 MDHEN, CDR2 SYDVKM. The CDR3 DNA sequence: TGTGTCAGCAGGGGTGGCACCTACGAGCAGTACTTC. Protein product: CVSRGGTYEQYF.

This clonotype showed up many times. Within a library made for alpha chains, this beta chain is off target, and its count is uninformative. Here the CDR3 DNA reads TGTGCCAGTAGGTACCGAGGGGGCACAGATACGCAGTATTTT. Translation: CASRYRGGTDTQYF. The V call is TRBV19, the J call TRBJ2-3; D is tentatively TRBD1 or TRBD2 (5 bases each). The V gene's germline CDR1 is LNHDA and CDR2 SQIVND (reference sequence). This CDR3 contains 14 residues. The V end was cut by 6 bases, the J end by 1 base, with 11 bases between. Combining the CDR3 with reference TRBV19 and TRBJ2-3 gives the whole variable domain DGGITQSPKYLFRKEGQNVTLSCEQNLNHDAMYWYRQDPGQGLRLIYYSQIVNDFQKGDIAEGYSVSREKKESFPLTVTSAQKNPTAFYLCASRYRGGTDTQYFGPGTRLTVL.

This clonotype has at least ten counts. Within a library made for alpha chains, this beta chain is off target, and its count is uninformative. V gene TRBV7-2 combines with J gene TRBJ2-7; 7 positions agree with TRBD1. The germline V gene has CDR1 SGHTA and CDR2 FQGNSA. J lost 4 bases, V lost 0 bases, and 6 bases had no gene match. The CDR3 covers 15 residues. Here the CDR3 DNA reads TGTGCCAGCAGCTTAGCACAGGGGTCCTTTTACGAGCAGTACTTC. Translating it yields CASSLAQGSFYEQYF.

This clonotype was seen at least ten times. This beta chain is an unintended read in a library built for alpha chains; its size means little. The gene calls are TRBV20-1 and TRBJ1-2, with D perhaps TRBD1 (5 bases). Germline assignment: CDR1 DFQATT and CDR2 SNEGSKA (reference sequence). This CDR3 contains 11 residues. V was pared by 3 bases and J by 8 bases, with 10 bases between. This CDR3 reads CSARVGDGYTF. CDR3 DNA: TGCAGTGCTAGGGTGGGGGACGGCTACACCTTC.

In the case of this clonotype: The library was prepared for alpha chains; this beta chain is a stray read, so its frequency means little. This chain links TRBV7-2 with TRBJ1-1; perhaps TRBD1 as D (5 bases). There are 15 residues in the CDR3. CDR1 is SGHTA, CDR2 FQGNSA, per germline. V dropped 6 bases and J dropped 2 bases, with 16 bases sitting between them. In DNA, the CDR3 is TGTGCCAGCAGTTCGGTTGGGGGTGGAAACACTGAAGCTTTCTTT. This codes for CASSSVGGGNTEAFF.

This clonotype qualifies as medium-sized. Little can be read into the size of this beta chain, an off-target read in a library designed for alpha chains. The CDR3, as DNA: TGTGCCAGCGAGGAGAAGACAGGGCCCTCTGGGGCCAACGTCCTGACTTTC. It is translated as CASEEKTGPSGANVLTF. This chain links TRBV21-1 with TRBJ2-6; the table's D call TRBD1 went unverified against the DNA. TRBV21-1 is a pseudogene segment. This CDR3 contains 17 residues.

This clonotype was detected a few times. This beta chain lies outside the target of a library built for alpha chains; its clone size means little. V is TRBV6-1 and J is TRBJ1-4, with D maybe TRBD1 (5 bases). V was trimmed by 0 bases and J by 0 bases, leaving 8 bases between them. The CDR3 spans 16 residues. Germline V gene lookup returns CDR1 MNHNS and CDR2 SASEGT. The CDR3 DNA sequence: TGTGCCAGCAGTGAAGCCCCAGGGCCAACTAATGAAAAACTGTTTTTT. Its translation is CASSEAPGPTNEKLFF.